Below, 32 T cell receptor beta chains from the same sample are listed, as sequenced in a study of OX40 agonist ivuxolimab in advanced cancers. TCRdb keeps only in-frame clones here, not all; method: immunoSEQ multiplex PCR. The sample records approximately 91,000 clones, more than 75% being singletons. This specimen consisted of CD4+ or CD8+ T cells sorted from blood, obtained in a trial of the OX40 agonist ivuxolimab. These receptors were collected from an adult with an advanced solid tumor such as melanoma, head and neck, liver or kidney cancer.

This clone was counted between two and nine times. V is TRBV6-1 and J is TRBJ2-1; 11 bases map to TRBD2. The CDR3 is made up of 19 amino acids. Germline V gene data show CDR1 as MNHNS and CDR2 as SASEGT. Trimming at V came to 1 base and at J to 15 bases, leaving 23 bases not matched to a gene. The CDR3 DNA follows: TGTGCCAGCAGTGAAGTCGATAGCGGGAGGGCAACGGATGGGTCCCGAAGGTTCTTC. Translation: CASSEVDSGRATDGSRRFF.

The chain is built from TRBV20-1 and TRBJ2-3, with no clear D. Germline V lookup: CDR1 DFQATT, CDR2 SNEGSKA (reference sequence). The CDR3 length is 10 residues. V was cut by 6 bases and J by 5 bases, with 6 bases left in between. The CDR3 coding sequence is TGCAGTGCCAAGATAGATACGCAGTATTTT. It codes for CSAKIDTQYF.

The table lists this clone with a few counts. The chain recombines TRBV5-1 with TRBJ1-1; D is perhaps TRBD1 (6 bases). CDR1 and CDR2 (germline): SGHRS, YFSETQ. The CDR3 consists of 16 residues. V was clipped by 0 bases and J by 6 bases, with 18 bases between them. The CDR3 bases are TGCGCCAGCAGCTTGGTACTGGGGGCCGCCCGATCTGAAGCTTTCTTT. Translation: CASSLVLGAARSEAFF.

DNA of the CDR3: TGCGCCAGCAGCAGGACTAGCGGATCCTACAATGAGCAGTTCTTC. This encodes CASSRTSGSYNEQFF. The chain has TRBV5-1 and TRBJ2-1, with TRBD2 matching over 10 bases. V was pared by 4 bases and J by 1 base, with 2 bases of the junction left unmatched. The CDR3 length is 15 residues. From germline, CDR1 is SGHRS and CDR2 YFSETQ.

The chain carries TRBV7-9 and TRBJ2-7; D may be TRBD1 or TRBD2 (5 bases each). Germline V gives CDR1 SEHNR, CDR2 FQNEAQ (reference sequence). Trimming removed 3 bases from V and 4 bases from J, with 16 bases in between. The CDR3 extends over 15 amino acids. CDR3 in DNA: TGTGCCAGCAGCTTGGAATCGGGGCTTAGGTACGAGCAGTACTTC. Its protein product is CASSLESGLRYEQYF.

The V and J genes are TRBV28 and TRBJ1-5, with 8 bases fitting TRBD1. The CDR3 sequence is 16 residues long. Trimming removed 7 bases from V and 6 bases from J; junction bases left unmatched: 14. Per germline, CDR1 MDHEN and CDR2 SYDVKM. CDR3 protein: CASKSGGRGQSQPQHF. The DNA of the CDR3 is TGTGCCAGCAAATCCGGGGGCAGGGGGCAGAGTCAGCCCCAGCATTTT. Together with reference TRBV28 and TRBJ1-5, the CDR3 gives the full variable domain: DVKVTQSSRYLVKRTGEKVFLECVQDMDHENMFWYRQDPGLGLRLIYFSYDVKMKEKGDIPEGYSVSREKKERFSLILESASTNQTSMYLCASKSGGRGQSQPQHFGDGTRLSIL.

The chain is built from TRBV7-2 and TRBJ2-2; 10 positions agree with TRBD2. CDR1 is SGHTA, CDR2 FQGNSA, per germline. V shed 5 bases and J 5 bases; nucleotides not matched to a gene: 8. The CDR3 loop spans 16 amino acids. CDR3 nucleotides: TGTGCCAGCAGCCCCCGAGCGGGAGGGCCTACCGGGGAGCTGTTTTTT. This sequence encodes CASSPRAGGPTGELFF.

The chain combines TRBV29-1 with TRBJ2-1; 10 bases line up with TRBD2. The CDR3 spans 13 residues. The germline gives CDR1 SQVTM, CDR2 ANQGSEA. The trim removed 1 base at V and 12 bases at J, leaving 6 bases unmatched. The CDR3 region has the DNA TGCAGCGTTGAAGCTAGCGGGAGAAGGGTGCAGTTCTTC. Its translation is CSVEASGRRVQFF.

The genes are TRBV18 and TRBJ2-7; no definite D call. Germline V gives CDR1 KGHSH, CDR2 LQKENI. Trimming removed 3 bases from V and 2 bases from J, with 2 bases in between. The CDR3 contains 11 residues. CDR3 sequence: CASSPAYEQYF. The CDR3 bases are TGTGCCAGCTCACCCGCCTACGAGCAGTACTTC.

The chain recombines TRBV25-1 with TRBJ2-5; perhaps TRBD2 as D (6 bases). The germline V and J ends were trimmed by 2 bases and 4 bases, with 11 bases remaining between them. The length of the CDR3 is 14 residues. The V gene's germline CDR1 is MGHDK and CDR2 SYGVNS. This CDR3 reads CASSERLGGETQYF. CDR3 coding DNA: TGTGCCAGCAGTGAACGATTGGGGGGAGAGACCCAGTACTTC. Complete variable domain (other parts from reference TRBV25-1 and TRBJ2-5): EADIYQTPRYLVIGTGKKITLECSQTMGHDKMYWYQQDPGMELHLIHYSYGVNSTEKGDLSSESTVSRIRTEHFPLTLESARPSHTSQYLCASSERLGGETQYFGPGTRLLVL.

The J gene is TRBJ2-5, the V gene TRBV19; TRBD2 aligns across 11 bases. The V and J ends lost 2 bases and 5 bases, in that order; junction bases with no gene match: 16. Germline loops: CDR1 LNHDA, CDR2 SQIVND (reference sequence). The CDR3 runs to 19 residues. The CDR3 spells CASSIWLAGGGVVQETQYF. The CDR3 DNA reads TGTGCCAGTAGTATATGGCTAGCGGGAGGCGGTGTGGTACAGGAGACCCAGTACTTC.

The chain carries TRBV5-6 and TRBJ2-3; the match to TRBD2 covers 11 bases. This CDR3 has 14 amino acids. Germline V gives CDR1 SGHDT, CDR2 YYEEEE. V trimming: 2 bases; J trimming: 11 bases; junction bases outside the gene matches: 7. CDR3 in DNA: TGTGCCAGCAGCTTCGGGACTAGCGGATGGTGGCAGTATTTT. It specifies CASSFGTSGWWQYF. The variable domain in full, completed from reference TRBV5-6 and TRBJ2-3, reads DAGVTQSPTHLIKTRGQQVTLRCSPKSGHDTVSWYQQALGQGPQFIFQYYEEEERQRGNFPDRFSGHQFPNYSSELNVNALLLGDSALYLCASSFGTSGWWQYFGPGTRLTVL.

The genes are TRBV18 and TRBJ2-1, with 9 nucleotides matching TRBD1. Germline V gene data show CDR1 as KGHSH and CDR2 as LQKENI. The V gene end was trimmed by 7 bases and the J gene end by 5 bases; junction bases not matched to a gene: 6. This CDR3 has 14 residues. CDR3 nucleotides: TGTGCCAGCTGCGCCGGGACAGGGAACAATGAGCAGTTCTTC. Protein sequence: CASCAGTGNNEQFF.

CDR3 protein: CASSLKGPDYGYTF. DNA for the CDR3: TGTGCCAGCAGTTTAAAAGGTCCGGACTATGGCTACACCTTC. The genes are TRBV27 and TRBJ1-2, with no clear D. This CDR3 comprises 14 residues. The germline V gene encodes CDR1 MNHEY and CDR2 SMNVEV (reference sequence). V was clipped by 2 bases and J by 3 bases, with 10 bases between them.

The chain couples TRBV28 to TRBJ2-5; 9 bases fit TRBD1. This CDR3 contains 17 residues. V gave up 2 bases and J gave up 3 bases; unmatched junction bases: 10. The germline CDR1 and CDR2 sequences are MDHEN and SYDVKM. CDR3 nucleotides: TGTGCCAGCAGTTTAATTCTCCCGGGACAGGGCGAAGAGACCCAGTACTTC. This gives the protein CASSLILPGQGEETQYF.

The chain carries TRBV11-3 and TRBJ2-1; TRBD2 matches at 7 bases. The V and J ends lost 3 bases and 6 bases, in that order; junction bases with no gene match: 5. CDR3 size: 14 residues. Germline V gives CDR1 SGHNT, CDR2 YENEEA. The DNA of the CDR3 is TGTGCCAGCAGCTTGGGAGGGGTTTTCAATGAGCAGTTCTTC. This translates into CASSLGGVFNEQFF.

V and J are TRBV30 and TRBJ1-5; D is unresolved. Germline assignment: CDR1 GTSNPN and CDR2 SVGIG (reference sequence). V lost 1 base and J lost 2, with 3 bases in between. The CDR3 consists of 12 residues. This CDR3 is CAWSAGNQPQHF. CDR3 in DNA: TGTGCCTGGAGTGCGGGCAATCAGCCCCAGCATTTT.

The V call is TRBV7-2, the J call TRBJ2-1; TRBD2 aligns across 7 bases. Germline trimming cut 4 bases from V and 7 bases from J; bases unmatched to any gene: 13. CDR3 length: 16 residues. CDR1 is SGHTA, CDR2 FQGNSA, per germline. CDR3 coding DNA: TGTGCCAGCAGCTCCCAGGGCGGGAGTTCTGGGAATGAGCAGTTCTTC. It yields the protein CASSSQGGSSGNEQFF.

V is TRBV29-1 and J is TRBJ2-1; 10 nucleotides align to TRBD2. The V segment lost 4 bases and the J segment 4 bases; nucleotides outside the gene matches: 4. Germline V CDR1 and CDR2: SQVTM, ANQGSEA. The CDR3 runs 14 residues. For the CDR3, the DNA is TGCAGCGTTGCCGGACTAGCGGCATACAATGAGCAGTTCTTC. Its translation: CSVAGLAAYNEQFF.

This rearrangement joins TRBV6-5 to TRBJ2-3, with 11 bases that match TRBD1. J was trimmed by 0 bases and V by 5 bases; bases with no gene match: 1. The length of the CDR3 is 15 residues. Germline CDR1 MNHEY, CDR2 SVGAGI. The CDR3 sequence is CASSGTGGSTDTQYF. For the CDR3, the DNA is TGTGCCAGCAGTGGGACAGGGGGAAGCACAGATACGCAGTATTTT.

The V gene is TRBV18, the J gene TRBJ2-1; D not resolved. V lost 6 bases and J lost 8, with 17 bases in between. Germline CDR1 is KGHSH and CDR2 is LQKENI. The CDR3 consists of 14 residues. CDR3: CASSPAHESDEQFF. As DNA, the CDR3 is TGTGCCAGCTCCCCGGCCCACGAGTCGGATGAGCAGTTCTTC.

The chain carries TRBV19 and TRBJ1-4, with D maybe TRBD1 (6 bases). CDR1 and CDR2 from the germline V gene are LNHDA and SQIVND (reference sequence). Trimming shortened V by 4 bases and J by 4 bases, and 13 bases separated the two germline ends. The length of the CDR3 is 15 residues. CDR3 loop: CASSRGDKNNEKLFF. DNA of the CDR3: TGTGCCAGTAGTAGGGGGGACAAGAATAATGAAAAACTGTTTTTT. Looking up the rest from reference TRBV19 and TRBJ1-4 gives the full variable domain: DGGITQSPKYLFRKEGQNVTLSCEQNLNHDAMYWYRQDPGQGLRLIYYSQIVNDFQKGDIAEGYSVSREKKESFPLTVTSAQKNPTAFYLCASSRGDKNNEKLFFGSGTQLSVL.

The CDR3 here is CATRPAGGYGYTF. CDR3 in DNA: TGTGCCACCCGCCCCGCAGGGGGCTATGGCTACACCTTC. The rearrangement uses TRBV6-1 and TRBJ1-2; the match to TRBD1 covers 7 bases. The CDR3 spans 13 residues. V was clipped by 10 bases and J by 4 bases; unmatched bases: 9. CDR1 and CDR2 (germline): MNHNS, SASEGT.

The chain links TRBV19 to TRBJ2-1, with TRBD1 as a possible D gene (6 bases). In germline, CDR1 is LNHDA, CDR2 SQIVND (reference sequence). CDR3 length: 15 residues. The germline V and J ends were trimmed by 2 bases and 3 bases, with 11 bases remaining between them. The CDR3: CASSIRDTNYNEQFF. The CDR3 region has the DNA TGTGCCAGTAGTATACGGGACACCAACTACAATGAGCAGTTCTTC.

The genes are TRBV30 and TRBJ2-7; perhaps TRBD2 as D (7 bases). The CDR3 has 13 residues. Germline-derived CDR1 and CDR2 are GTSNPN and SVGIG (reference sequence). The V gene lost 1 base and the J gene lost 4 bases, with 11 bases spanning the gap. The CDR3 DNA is TGTGCCTGGAGTGAAGGGGGGGCGTACGAGCAGTACTTC. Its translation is CAWSEGGAYEQYF.

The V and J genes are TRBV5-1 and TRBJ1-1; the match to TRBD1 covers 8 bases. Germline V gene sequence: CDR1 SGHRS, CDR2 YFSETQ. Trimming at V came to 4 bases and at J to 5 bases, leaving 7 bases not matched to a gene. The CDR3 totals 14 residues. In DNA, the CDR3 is TGCGCCAGCAGCCCCGGACAGGGTTTAACTGAAGCTTTCTTT. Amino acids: CASSPGQGLTEAFF.

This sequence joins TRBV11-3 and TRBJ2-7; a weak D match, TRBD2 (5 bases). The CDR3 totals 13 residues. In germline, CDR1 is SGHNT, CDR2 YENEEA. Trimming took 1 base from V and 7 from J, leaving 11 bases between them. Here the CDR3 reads CASSLVVGDEQYF. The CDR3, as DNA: TGTGCCAGCAGCTTAGTGGTCGGGGATGAGCAGTACTTC.

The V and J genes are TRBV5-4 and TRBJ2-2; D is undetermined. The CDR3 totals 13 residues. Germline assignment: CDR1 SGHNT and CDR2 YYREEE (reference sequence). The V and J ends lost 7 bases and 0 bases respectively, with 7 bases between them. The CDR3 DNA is TGTGCCAGCCTGCAGACGAACACCGGGGAGCTGTTTTTT. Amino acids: CASLQTNTGELFF. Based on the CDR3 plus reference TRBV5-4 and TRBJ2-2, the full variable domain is ETGVTQSPTHLIKTRGQQVTLRCSSQSGHNTVSWYQQALGQGPQFIFQYYREEENGRGNFPPRFSGLQFPNYSSELNVNALELDDSALYLCASLQTNTGELFFGEGSRLTVL.

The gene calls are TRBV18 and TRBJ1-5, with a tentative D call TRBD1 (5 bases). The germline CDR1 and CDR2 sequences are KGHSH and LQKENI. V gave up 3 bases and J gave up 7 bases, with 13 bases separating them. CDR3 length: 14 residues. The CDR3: CASSPERGEQPQHF. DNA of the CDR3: TGTGCCAGCTCACCGGAGAGGGGAGAACAGCCCCAGCATTTT.

The CDR3 spells CASTRRSGANVLTF. In DNA form, the CDR3 reads TGTGCCAGCACCCGTCGGTCTGGGGCCAACGTCCTGACTTTC. The J gene is TRBJ2-6, the V gene TRBV5-4; D unresolved. The CDR3 runs 14 residues. V was trimmed by 6 bases and J by 1 base, leaving 8 bases between them. CDR1 and CDR2 from the germline V gene are SGHNT and YYREEE (reference sequence).

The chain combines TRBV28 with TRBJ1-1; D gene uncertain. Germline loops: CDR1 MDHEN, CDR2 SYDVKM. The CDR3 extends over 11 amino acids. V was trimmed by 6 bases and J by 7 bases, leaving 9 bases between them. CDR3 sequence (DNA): TGTGCCAGCAGGGAGACCTATGAAGCTTTCTTT. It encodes CASRETYEAFF.

The CDR3, as DNA: TGTGCCAGCAGCTCGATACTAGCGGGAGCGGAGACCCAGTACTTC. This translates into CASSSILAGAETQYF. V is TRBV11-2 and J is TRBJ2-5; TRBD2 matches 11 bases. Trimming at V came to 4 bases and at J to 5 bases, leaving 6 bases not matched to a gene. The length of the CDR3 is 15 residues. Germline V gene lookup returns CDR1 SGHAT and CDR2 FQNNGV.